This T cell receptor beta chain was recovered during a study of T cell responses to AZD1222 COVID-19 vaccine listed by TCRdb under 2021. Context from the whole study: Because spike-specific TCR depth and breadth did not differ between the two schedules, AZD1222 recipients who got a second dose at roughly 4 weeks were pooled with those who got a second dose at roughly 12 weeks. A total of 233 trial participants underwent TCR sequencing, of whom roughly 210 received two doses of AZD1222 and about 25 received two doses of the MenACWY control vaccine. Enrollment into the trials was organized by age into subgroups of 18-55, 56-69 and 70-plus years, and those subgroups contained roughly 160, 29 and 62 TCR-sequenced participants, respectively.

Germline trimming: 1 base from V, 2 bases from J; junction bases outside gene matches: 5. Reading from cysteine to phenylalanine, the CDR3 counts 16 amino acids. Kept here is only the CDR3 DNA, which spans 48 bases and is read in frame from base 1. Taken from the germline V gene, the CDR1 and CDR2 loops are MGHDK and SYGVNS. Overall study outcomes, separate from this receptor: Because no samples from the day 14 peak response were available, repertoires could be characterized only after the peak T cell response. The 56-69-year group was small, and its depth increase did not reach significance, likely because of low power. Most participants were white British and females outnumbered males, and the authors suggested that clonal diversity may have been underestimated. A significant rise in spike-specific TCR breadth and depth was observed after two AZD1222 doses relative to day 0 and relative to MenACWY recipients. Only a handful of AZD1222 recipients were SARS-CoV-2 seropositive at baseline, limiting conclusions about previously exposed vaccinees. Vaccine-associated CD4 TCRs spanned the whole spike protein, with dominant responses in regions 160-218 and 743-854. Reportedly, close to half of the unique spike-specific TCRs recognized epitopes lying outside the regions that are mutated in the B.1.351 and B.1.1.7 variants.

The CDR3 regions of human TCRbeta chains were analyzed by immunosequencing. Processing in the source paper ran as follows. TCRs in the repertoires were compared against a reference library of SARS-CoV-2-specific TCRs that had been generated with the MIRA antigen-specificity platform. Breadth meant the fraction of unique TCRs that were SARS-CoV-2-associated, whereas depth meant the fraction of total T cells that were SARS-CoV-2-associated. Using the MIRA data, each spike-specific TCR was mapped to the spike region that the TCR reacts to and placed in a CD4 or CD8 class. Log10-transformed breadth and depth values were compared by one-way ANOVA with Sidak's multiple comparisons tests. TCRdb retrieved this table from immuneACCESS and kept in-frame rearrangements only. Not all clones are present; in checked studies, unresolved V genes account for under half, and no reason is known for the remainder. V, J and clone size were drawn from that table, and D and trimming were deduced from the DNA. Present in this sample are tens of thousands of clones, 70% to 90% of which were seen just once. The top ten clones comprise 7% of the sample.

Per the publication, the time point label means: baseline before first vaccination. Samples from vaccinated people were obtained from the UK trials COV001 and COV002, which included a single-blind randomized controlled phase 2/3 trial of AZD1222 (ChAdOx1 nCoV-19) in healthy adults. For TCRbeta chain sequencing, PBMC samples from trial participants were taken at day 0 and at day 28 after the second dose. As concerns this clone: Its cognate antigen has yet to be identified. Base quality data are lacking; no much larger clone is found one base away.

The receptor was isolated from an adult in good health. The V and J segments used are TRBV25-1 and TRBJ2-1; TRBD2 fits 7 bases in the junction. Sequences were derived from peripheral blood, sampled on day 0 of AZD1222 vaccination. The DNA sequence reads TGTGCCAGCAGTGAATCGAGGGGAGGGACCTACAATGAGCAGTTCTTC. Protein translation: CASSESRGGTYNEQFF.